These 8 T cell receptor beta chains originate from one sample sequenced in a study of T cells in Graves' hyperthyroidism and ophthalmopathy. It was RNA transcripts that yielded the amplified TCR beta CDR3 regions. The HTBI primer set served for first-round RT-PCR of the TCR CDR3. TCRdb called the multiplex PCR reads again in MiXCR, with one record for every CDR3 protein. The sample has about 95,000 distinct CDR3 sequences, around 42% seen once; the top ten hold about a tenth. The sequenced sample consisted of peripheral blood or thyroid tissue (not recorded which). Source of these receptors: a young woman with Graves' hyperthyroidism.

Details on this clonotype: An end of the junction does not agree with germline; a read error may underlie this. The chain employs TRBV25-1 and TRBJ1-1; TRBD1 is a possible D gene (6 bases). The CDR3 covers 13 residues. Germline V gene lookup returns CDR1 MGHDK and CDR2 SYGVNS. CDR3 region: CASLSRVGGKALF. The CDR3 nucleotides read TGTGCCAGCTTATCGAGGGTAGGGGGGAAAGCTCTCTTT.

This clonotype was detected ten times or more. The V and J genes are TRBV6-5 and TRBJ2-7; TRBD1 agrees at 8 bases. From germline, CDR1 is MNHEY and CDR2 SVGAGI. Trimming at V came to 6 bases and at J to 3 bases, leaving 10 bases not matched to a gene. This CDR3 contains 15 residues. CDR3 in DNA: TGTGCCAGCAGGTTCGGCGGACAGGGACTCTACGAGCAGTACTTC. Translating it yields CASRFGGQGLYEQYF.

This clonotype was counted a few times. The DNA is left out, because the CDR3 cannot be placed on it with certainty; the CDR3 is given as TCRdb lists it. This chain connects TRBV7-2 to TRBJ2-7. The CDR3 is 18 residues long, counting both termini. Germline loops: CDR1 SGHTA, CDR2 FQGNSA. The CDR3: CASSFYICSASDLYEQYF.

The chain is built from TRBV2 and TRBJ2-5; D might be TRBD1 (7 bases). Germline loops: CDR1 SNHLY, CDR2 FYNNEI. This CDR3 is 15 amino acids long. Trimming removed 9 bases at V and 2 bases at J, with 19 bases between. The CDR3 region has the DNA TGTGCCAGTGAGGAGGGGGCGAGTAATCAAGAGACCCAGTACTTC. It codes for CASEEGASNQETQYF.

This clonotype was picked up one time. No conserved phenylalanine or tryptophan ends this CDR3, so it is likely a read error. The J gene is TRBJ2-7, the V gene TRBV24-1; D possibly corresponds to TRBD1 (5 bases). Germline V gene data show CDR1 as KGHDR and CDR2 as SFDVKD. This CDR3 is built from 16 residues. V shed 6 bases and J shed 1 base, with 18 bases lying between them. The CDR3 region is CATSPPTLTASYEQYL. CDR3 bases: TGTGCCACCAGTCCGCCCACCTTGACAGCGTCCTACGAGCAGTACCTC.

The chain combines TRBV15 with TRBJ2-7; 16 nucleotides agree with TRBD2. The CDR3 is 17 amino acids. V gave up 3 bases and J gave up 1 base; unmatched junction bases: 3. The germline V gene encodes CDR1 LNHNV and CDR2 YYDKDF (reference sequence). The CDR3 DNA reads as TGTGCCACCAGCAGGGGGACTAGCGGGAGGGTTTCCTACGAGCAGTACTTC. Amino acids: CATSRGTSGRVSYEQYF.

A remark on this clonotype: Mismatch with germline at one junction end may stem from a read error. The chain links TRBV5-1 to TRBJ2-7; D is possibly TRBD1 or TRBD2 (5 bases each). Germline V gene lookup returns CDR1 SGHRS and CDR2 YFSETQ. The length of the CDR3 is 14 residues. The CDR3: CASSWGPQGDELYF. DNA for the CDR3: TGCGCCAGCAGCTGGGGTCCCCAGGGAGACGAGCTGTACTTC.

This clonotype occurred many times. This chain uses TRBV2 with TRBJ2-7, with 8 bases aligning to TRBD2. Trimming cost V 6 bases and J 2 bases; bases outside gene matches: 6. Germline assignment: CDR1 SNHLY and CDR2 FYNNEI. The CDR3 is 14 amino acids. The CDR3 nucleotides read TGTGCCAGCAGGAGCCTAGCGGGTCCCTACGAGCAGTACTTC. Amino acids: CASRSLAGPYEQYF.